The present T cell receptor (beta chain) was sequenced within a study of human T cells and chemical hapten exposure. Individual cDNA molecules each carried unique molecular identifiers attached by the library. TCRdb independently ran MiXCR on the RACE reads; one entry per CDR3 protein. This sample yields about 160,000 distinct CDR3 sequences, of which around a quarter are seen a single time; about 2% belongs to the top ten. The germline V gene has CDR1 SGDLS and CDR2 YYNGEE. Deletions cut 2 bases from V and 2 bases from J, with 19 bases between. This CDR3 comprises 17 residues. Stated time point: patch test 3, about 24 weeks after DPC sensitization. Treatment in this sample: therapeutic diphenylcyclopropenone sensitization with weekly scalp DPC. Ahead of each patch test application, blood was drawn.

Here the sequenced sample was whole blood, taken in connection with sensitization to the hapten diphenylcyclopropenone (DPC). The chain has TRBV9 and TRBJ2-5; D might be TRBD2 (5 bases). The receptor's source is a woman in her late teens or twenties with alopecia areata. Some clones in this sample may be carry-over from other donors' samples. Here the CDR3 reads CASSVGNMIGLQETQYF. The CDR3 coding sequence is TGTGCCAGCAGCGTGGGTAATATGATTGGACTTCAAGAGACCCAGTACTTC.